This T cell receptor delta chain derives from a study of gamma-delta T cells after stem cell transplantation. J lost 0 bases, V lost 1 base, and 9 bases had no gene match. CDR1 is GEAIGNYY and CDR2 is EKD in the germline V gene. The CDR3 contains 18 residues. By frequency in the sample, this clone is medium-sized. Other DNA sequences in the same sample also yield this CDR3. TCRdb called clones from the RT-PCR reads again using CATT. The sample records thousands of delta-chain clones, roughly 4.3% being singletons. The source of this sequence is a human donor. It is not recorded whose cells these are; they may come from a transplant donor. Sequenced: gamma-delta T cells. The chain combines TRDV2 with TRDJ1; 11 nucleotides align to TRDD3. CDR3 in amino acids: CACDTILGDNSYTDKLIF. DNA for the CDR3: TGTGCCTGTGACACAATACTGGGGGATAACTCGTACACCGATAAACTCATCTTT.